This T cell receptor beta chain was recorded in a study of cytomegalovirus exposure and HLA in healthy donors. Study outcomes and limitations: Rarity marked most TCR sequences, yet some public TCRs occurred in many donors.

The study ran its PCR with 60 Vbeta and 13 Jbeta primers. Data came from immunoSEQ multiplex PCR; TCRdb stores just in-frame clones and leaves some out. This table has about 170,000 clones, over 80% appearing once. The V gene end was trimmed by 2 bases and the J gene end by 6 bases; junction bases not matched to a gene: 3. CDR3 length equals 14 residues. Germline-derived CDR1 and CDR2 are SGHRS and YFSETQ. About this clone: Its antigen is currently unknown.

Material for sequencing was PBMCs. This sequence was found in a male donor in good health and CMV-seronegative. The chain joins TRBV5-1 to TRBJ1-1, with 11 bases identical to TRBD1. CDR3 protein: CASSLGQGAAEAFF. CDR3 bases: TGCGCCAGCAGCTTAGGACAGGGGGCAGCTGAAGCTTTCTTT.